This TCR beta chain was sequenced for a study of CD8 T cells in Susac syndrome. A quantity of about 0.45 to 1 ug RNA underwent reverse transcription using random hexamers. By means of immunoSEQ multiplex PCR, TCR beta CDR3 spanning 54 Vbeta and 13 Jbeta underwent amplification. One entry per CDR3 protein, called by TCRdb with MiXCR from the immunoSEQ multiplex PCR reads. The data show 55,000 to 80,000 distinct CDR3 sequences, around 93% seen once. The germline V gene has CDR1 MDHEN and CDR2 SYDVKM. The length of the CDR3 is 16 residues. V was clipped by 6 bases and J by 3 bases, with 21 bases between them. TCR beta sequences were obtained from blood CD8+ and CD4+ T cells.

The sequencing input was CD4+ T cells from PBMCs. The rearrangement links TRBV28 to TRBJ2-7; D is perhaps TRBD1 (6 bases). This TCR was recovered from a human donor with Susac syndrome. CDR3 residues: CASRTSWTDNGYEQYF. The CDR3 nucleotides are TGTGCCAGCAGGACCTCCTGGACAGACAACGGCTACGAGCAGTACTTC. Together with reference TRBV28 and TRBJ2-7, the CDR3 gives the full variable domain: DVKVTQSSRYLVKRTGEKVFLECVQDMDHENMFWYRQDPGLGLRLIYFSYDVKMKEKGDIPEGYSVSREKKERFSLILESASTNQTSMYLCASRTSWTDNGYEQYFGPGTRLTVT.